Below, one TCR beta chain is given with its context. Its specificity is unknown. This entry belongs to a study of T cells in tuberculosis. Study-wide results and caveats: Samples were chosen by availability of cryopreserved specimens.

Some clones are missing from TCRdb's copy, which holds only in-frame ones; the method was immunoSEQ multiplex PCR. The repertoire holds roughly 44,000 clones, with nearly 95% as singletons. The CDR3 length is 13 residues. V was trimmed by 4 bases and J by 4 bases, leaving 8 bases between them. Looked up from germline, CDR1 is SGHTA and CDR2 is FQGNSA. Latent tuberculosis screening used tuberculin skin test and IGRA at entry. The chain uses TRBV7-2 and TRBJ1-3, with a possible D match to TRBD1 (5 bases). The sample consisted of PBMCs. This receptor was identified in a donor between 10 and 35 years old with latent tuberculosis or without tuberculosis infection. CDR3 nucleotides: TGTGCCAGCAGCTACCACAGGGGAAACACCATATATTTT. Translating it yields CASSYHRGNTIYF. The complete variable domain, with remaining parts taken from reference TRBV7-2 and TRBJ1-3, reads GAGVSQSPSNKVTEKGKDVELRCDPISGHTALYWYRQSLGQGLEFLIYFQGNSAPDKSGLPSDRFSAERTGGSVSTLTIQRTQQEDSAVYLCASSYHRGNTIYFGEGSWLTVV.